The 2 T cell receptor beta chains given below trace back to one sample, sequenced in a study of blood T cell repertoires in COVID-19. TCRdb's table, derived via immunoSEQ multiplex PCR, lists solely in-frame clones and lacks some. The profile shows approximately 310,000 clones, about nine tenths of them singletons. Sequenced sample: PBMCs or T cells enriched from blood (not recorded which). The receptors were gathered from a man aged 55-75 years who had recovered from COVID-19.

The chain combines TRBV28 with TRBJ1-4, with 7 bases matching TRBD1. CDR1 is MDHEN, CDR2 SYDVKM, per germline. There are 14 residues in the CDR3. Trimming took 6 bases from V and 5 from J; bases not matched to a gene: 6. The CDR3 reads CASSQGGINEKLFF. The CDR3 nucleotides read TGTGCCAGCAGCCAAGGGGGCATCAATGAAAAACTGTTTTTT.

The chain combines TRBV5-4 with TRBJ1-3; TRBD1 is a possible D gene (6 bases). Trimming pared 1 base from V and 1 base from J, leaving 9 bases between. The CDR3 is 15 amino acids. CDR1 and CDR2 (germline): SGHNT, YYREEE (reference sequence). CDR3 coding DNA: TGTGCCAGCAGCTTGCCCGGACAGTCTGGAAACACCATATATTTT. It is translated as CASSLPGQSGNTIYF.